What follows are 21 T cell receptor beta chains derived from one specimen sequenced in a study of blood T cell repertoires in COVID-19. Generated by immunoSEQ multiplex PCR, the TCRdb table keeps only in-frame clones and is missing some. The data contain approximately 94,000 clones, around four fifths of them singletons. Input material: peripheral blood. These receptors were taken from a middle-aged man with active or convalescent COVID-19.

The V gene is TRBV19, the J gene TRBJ1-4; 7 bases line up with TRBD1. CDR1 and CDR2 (germline): LNHDA, SQIVND (reference sequence). The V gene end was trimmed by 5 bases and the J gene end by 4 bases; junction bases not matched to a gene: 13. The CDR3 totals 17 residues. CDR3 DNA sequence: TGTGCCAGTAGTGCCAGACAGGGACAATCCGGTAATGAAAAACTGTTTTTT. Translation: CASSARQGQSGNEKLFF.

The chain employs TRBV7-9 and TRBJ2-3, with 7 bases that match TRBD2. This CDR3 region has 17 residues. After removal of 2 bases from V and 6 bases from J, the junction contained 14 bases not matched to a gene. CDR1 and CDR2 (germline): SEHNR, FQNEAQ (reference sequence). The CDR3 sequence is CASSLMSAGAGRDTQYF. The CDR3 nucleotides read TGTGCCAGCAGCTTAATGTCGGCGGGAGCGGGACGGGATACGCAGTATTTT.

This chain links TRBV19 with TRBJ1-3; a possible D gene is TRBD1 (6 bases). The CDR3 covers 14 residues. Germline CDR1 LNHDA, CDR2 SQIVND (reference sequence). Trimming removed 9 bases from V and 0 bases from J, with 12 bases in between. In nucleotides, the CDR3 is TGTGCCAGCAGGGGCAGTGACTCTGGAAACACCATATATTTT. As protein: CASRGSDSGNTIYF.

The rearrangement links TRBV13 to TRBJ2-7, with 9 bases identical to TRBD1. This CDR3 has 17 amino acids. The germline CDR1 and CDR2 sequences are PRHDT and FYEKMQ (reference sequence). Trimming removed 3 bases from V and 1 base from J; junction bases left unmatched: 10. In nucleotides, the CDR3 is TGTGCCAGCAGCTTGCTCGGTCAGACAGGGGGGTCCTACGAGCAGTACTTC. It encodes CASSLLGQTGGSYEQYF.

The chain uses TRBV9 and TRBJ1-3; 9 bases line up with TRBD1. This CDR3 has 16 amino acids. V lost 4 bases to trimming and J lost 3 bases; unmatched junction nucleotides: 8. Germline assignment: CDR1 SGDLS and CDR2 YYNGEE. This CDR3 reads CASSMRPGQGGNTIYF. In DNA form, the CDR3 reads TGTGCCAGCAGCATGCGGCCGGGACAGGGTGGAAACACCATATATTTT.

This sequence joins TRBV7-3 and TRBJ2-3, with D possibly matching TRBD2 (6 bases). This CDR3 spans 12 amino acids. Per the germline V gene, CDR1 is SGHTA and CDR2 is FQGTGA. V was pared by 5 bases and J by 5 bases, with 8 bases between. CDR3 loop: CASSAGGDTQYF. The DNA for the CDR3 is TGTGCCAGCAGCGCCGGGGGAGATACGCAGTATTTT.

V and J are TRBV15 and TRBJ2-1; 9 bases map to TRBD2. CDR1 LNHNV and CDR2 YYDKDF come from the germline V gene (reference sequence). V shed 1 base, J shed 3 bases, and the junction held 4 bases outside the gene matches. This CDR3 spans 16 amino acids. CDR3 nucleotide sequence: TGTGCCACCAGCAGAGTGGGGACTAGCAACTACAATGAGCAGTTCTTC. Translating gives CATSRVGTSNYNEQFF.

J is TRBJ1-1 and V is TRBV10-1, with 9 bases identical to TRBD1. V trimming: 2 bases; J trimming: 4 bases; junction bases outside the gene matches: 5. Germline V gives CDR1 WNHNN, CDR2 SYGVQD (reference sequence). The CDR3 covers 15 residues. The CDR3 DNA reads as TGCGCCAGCAGTGAGGGGCTACAGGGGGCCACTGAAGCTTTCTTT. Its translation is CASSEGLQGATEAFF.

The genes are TRBV12-3 or TRBV12-4 and TRBJ2-1; D unclear. The germline V and J ends were trimmed by 8 bases and 8 bases, with 13 bases remaining between them. The CDR3 length is 12 residues. The CDR3 reads CASSRGLDEQFF. In DNA, the CDR3 is TGTGCCAGCTCGCGAGGTCTCGATGAGCAGTTCTTC.

V gene TRBV28 combines with J gene TRBJ2-5, with TRBD1 matching over 8 bases. This CDR3 contains 14 residues. The junction had 3 bases not matched to a gene; V was cut back by 2 bases and J by 4 bases. The germline CDR1 and CDR2 sequences are MDHEN and SYDVKM. The CDR3 sequence is CASSLTTGAETQYF. In DNA, the CDR3 is TGTGCCAGCAGTTTAACGACAGGGGCAGAGACCCAGTACTTC.

V usage is TRBV28 and J usage is TRBJ2-7; 7 bases line up with TRBD1. The CDR3 has 13 residues. Germline V lookup: CDR1 MDHEN, CDR2 SYDVKM. V dropped 9 bases and J dropped 0; count of bases not matched to a gene: 5. The DNA of the CDR3 is TGTGCCAGTAGAGACAGGGTCTCCTACGAGCAGTACTTC. Translating it yields CASRDRVSYEQYF.

This rearrangement joins TRBV19 to TRBJ2-1, with D maybe TRBD1 (7 bases). Trimming stripped 0 bases from V and 0 bases from J, with 12 bases between. CDR3 size: 17 residues. Germline V gene lookup returns CDR1 LNHDA and CDR2 SQIVND (reference sequence). The DNA for the CDR3 is TGTGCCAGTAGTATAGATGGCGGGGACAGCTCCTACAATGAGCAGTTCTTC. It encodes CASSIDGGDSSYNEQFF.

The V call is TRBV30, the J call TRBJ1-1; D perhaps matches TRBD1 (6 bases). V shed 0 bases and J shed 10 bases, with 18 bases lying between them. The V gene's germline CDR1 is GTSNPN and CDR2 SVGIG (reference sequence). The CDR3 runs 14 residues. The CDR3 coding sequence is TGTGCCTGGAGTGTAAGGGGACACCCCCAGGCAGCTTTCTTT. Protein product: CAWSVRGHPQAAFF.

The CDR3 nucleotides read TGTGCCAGCAGCCACCCGGGACTAGCGGGAGTGGGCAATGAGCAGTTCTTC. Protein sequence: CASSHPGLAGVGNEQFF. The chain links TRBV5-4 to TRBJ2-1, with 14 bases lining up with TRBD2. V lost 4 bases and J lost 6; bases outside the gene matches: 9. The germline V gene encodes CDR1 SGHNT and CDR2 YYREEE (reference sequence). The CDR3 consists of 17 residues.

This chain uses TRBV7-9 with TRBJ1-2; TRBD1 agrees at 10 bases. Germline CDR1 reads SEHNR; CDR2 reads FQNEAQ (reference sequence). The trim removed 1 base at V and 7 bases at J, leaving 6 bases unmatched. The CDR3 has 15 residues. This chain's CDR3 is CASSLGGQGSSGYTF. CDR3 DNA sequence: TGTGCCAGCAGCTTAGGGGGACAGGGGTCTAGTGGCTACACCTTC.

In its sample, this clone was seen once. DNA of the CDR3: TGTGCCAGCAGCTTAGGCAAAAACAGCCCCAACTATGGCTACACCTTC. Residues: CASSLGKNSPNYGYTF. The rearrangement uses TRBV11-2 and TRBJ1-2, with D unclear. The V and J ends lost 1 base and 2 bases respectively, with 14 bases between them. Per the germline V gene, CDR1 is SGHAT and CDR2 is FQNNGV. This CDR3 is 16 amino acids long.

This chain connects TRBV2 to TRBJ1-1; maybe TRBD1 (6 bases). CDR1 is SNHLY and CDR2 is FYNNEI in the germline V gene. The V and J ends lost 5 bases and 4 bases respectively, with 23 bases between them. There are 17 residues in the CDR3. In nucleotides, the CDR3 is TGTGCCAGCAGTCCTTCGCGGGGGGGGCCAGGAGGCACTGAAGCTTTCTTT. Translation: CASSPSRGGPGGTEAFF.

This clone was detected only a few times. The chain uses TRBV29-1 and TRBJ1-5; a possible D gene is TRBD1 (5 bases). In germline, CDR1 is SQVTM, CDR2 ANQGSEA. The CDR3 loop spans 11 amino acids. The V end was cut by 6 bases, the J end by 15 bases, with 18 bases between. CDR3 sequence (DNA): TGCAGCGTCGTCACAGGATCGGCCTGGCATTTT. This translates into CSVVTGSAWHF.

This chain uses TRBV19 with TRBJ2-2, with D perhaps matching TRBD2 (7 bases). The CDR3 spans 15 residues. Germline assignment: CDR1 LNHDA and CDR2 SQIVND (reference sequence). Trimming took 8 bases from V and 5 from J, leaving 18 bases between them. CDR3 protein: CASGGRGGATGELFF. The CDR3 DNA sequence: TGTGCCAGTGGGGGCCGCGGGGGCGCGACCGGGGAGCTGTTTTTT. The full variable domain, rest sourced from reference TRBV19 and TRBJ2-2, is DGGITQSPKYLFRKEGQNVTLSCEQNLNHDAMYWYRQDPGQGLRLIYYSQIVNDFQKGDIAEGYSVSREKKESFPLTVTSAQKNPTAFYLCASGGRGGATGELFFGEGSRLTVL.

This clone showed up many times. This sequence joins TRBV18 and TRBJ1-3; TRBD1 aligns across 7 bases. This CDR3 spans 16 amino acids. Germline CDR1 and CDR2: KGHSH and LQKENI. J was trimmed by 1 base and V by 0 bases; bases with no gene match: 3. Here the CDR3 reads CASSPPTGRSGNTIYF. The CDR3 coding sequence is TGTGCCAGCTCACCACCGACAGGGCGTTCTGGAAACACCATATATTTT.

V and J are TRBV4-1 and TRBJ1-5, with 12 bases fitting TRBD1. CDR1 is MGHRA, CDR2 YSYEKL, per germline. J lost 7 bases, V lost 5 bases, and 6 bases had no gene match. There are 15 residues in the CDR3. CDR3 bases: TGCGCCAGCAGCTCGGGGACAGGGGGCAGACAGCCCCAGCATTTT. Translated, it gives CASSSGTGGRQPQHF.